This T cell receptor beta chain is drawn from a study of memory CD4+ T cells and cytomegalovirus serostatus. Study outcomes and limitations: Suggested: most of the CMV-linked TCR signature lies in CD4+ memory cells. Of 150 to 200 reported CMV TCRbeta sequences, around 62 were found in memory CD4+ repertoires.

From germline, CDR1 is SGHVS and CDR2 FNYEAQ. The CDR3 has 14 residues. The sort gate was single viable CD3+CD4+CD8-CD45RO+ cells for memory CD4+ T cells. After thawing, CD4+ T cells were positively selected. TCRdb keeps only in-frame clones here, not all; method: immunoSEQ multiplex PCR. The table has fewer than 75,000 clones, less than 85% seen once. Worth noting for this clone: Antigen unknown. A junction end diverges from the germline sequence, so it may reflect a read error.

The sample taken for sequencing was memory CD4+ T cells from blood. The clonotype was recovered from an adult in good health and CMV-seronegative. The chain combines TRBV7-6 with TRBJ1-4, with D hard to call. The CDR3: CASRLEAHNEKLFF. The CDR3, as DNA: TGTGCCAGCAGGTTAGAGGCTCATAATGAAAAACTGTTTTTT.